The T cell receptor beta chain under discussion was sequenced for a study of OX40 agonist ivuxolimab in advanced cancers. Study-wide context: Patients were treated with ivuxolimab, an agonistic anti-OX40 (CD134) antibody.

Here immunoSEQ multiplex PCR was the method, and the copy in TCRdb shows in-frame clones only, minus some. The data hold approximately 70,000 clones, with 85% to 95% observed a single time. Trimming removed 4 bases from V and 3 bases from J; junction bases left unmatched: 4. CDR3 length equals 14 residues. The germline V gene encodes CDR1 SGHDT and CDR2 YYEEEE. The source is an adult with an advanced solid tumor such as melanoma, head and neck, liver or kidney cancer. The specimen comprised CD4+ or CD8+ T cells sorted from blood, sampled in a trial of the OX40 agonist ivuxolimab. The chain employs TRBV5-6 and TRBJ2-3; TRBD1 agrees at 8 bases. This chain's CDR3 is CASSQGAGTDTQYF. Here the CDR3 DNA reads TGTGCCAGCAGCCAGGGGGCGGGTACAGATACGCAGTATTTT.